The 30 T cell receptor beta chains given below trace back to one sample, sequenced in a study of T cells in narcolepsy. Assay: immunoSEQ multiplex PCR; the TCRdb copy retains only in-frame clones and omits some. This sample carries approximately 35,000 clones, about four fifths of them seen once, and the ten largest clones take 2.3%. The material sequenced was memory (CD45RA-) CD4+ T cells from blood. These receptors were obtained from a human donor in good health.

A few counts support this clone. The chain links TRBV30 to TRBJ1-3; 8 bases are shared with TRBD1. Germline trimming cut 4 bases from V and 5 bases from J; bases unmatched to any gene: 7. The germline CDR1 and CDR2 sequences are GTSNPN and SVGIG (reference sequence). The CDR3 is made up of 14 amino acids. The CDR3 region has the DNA TGTGCCTGGAATCTTCGGACAGGGAGAAACACCATATATTTT. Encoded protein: CAWNLRTGRNTIYF. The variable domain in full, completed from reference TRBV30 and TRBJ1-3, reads SQTIHQWPATLVQPVGSPLSLECTVEGTSNPNLYWYRQAAGRGLQLLFYSVGIGQISSEVPQNLSASRPQDRQFILSSKKLLLSDSGFYLCAWNLRTGRNTIYFGEGSWLTVV.

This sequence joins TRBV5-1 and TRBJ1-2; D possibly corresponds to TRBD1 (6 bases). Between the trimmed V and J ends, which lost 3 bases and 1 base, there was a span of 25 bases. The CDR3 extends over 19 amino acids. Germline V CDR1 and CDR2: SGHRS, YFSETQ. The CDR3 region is CASSSPAGAFPSINYGYTF. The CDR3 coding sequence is TGCGCCAGCAGCTCCCCCGCAGGGGCCTTTCCTTCAATTAACTATGGCTACACCTTC.

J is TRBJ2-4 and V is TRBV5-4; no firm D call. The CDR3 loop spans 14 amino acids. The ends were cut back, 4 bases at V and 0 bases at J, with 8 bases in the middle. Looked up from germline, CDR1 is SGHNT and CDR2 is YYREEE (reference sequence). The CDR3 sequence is CASSIVGAKNIQYF. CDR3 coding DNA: TGTGCCAGCAGCATCGTGGGAGCCAAAAACATTCAGTACTTC.

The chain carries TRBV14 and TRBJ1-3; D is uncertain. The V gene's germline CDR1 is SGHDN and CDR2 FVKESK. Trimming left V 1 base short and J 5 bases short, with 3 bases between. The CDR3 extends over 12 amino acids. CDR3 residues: CASSQGRNTIYF. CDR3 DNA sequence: TGTGCCAGCAGCCAAGGAAGAAACACCATATATTTT.

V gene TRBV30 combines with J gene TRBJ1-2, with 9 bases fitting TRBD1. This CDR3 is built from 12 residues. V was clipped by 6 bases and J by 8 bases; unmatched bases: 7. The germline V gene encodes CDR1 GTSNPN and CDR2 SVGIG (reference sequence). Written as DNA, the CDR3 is TGTGCCTGCAAACAGGGGGCGCTAGGCTACACCTTC. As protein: CACKQGALGYTF. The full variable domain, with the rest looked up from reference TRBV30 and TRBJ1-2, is SQTIHQWPATLVQPVGSPLSLECTVEGTSNPNLYWYRQAAGRGLQLLFYSVGIGQISSEVPQNLSASRPQDRQFILSSKKLLLSDSGFYLCACKQGALGYTFGSGTRLTVV.

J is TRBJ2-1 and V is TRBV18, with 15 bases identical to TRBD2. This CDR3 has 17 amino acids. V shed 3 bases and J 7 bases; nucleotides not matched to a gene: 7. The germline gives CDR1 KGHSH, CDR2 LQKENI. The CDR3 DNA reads TGTGCCAGCTCACCGCGGACTAGCGGGAGGGCCATGAATGAGCAGTTCTTC. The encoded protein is CASSPRTSGRAMNEQFF.

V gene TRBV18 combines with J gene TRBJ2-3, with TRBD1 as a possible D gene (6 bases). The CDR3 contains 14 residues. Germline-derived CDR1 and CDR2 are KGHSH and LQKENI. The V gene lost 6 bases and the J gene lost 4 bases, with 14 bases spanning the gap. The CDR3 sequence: CASSPGVGADTQYF. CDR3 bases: TGTGCCAGCTCGCCAGGGGTAGGAGCAGATACGCAGTATTTT.

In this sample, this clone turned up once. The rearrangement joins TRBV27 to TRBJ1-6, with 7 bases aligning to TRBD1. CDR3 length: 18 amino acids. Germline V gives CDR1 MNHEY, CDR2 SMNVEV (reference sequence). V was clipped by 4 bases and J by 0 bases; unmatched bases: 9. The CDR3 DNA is TGTGCCAGCAGTTCAAGGACAGGAGCTAGCTCCTATAATTCACCCCTCCACTTT. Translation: CASSSRTGASSYNSPLHF.

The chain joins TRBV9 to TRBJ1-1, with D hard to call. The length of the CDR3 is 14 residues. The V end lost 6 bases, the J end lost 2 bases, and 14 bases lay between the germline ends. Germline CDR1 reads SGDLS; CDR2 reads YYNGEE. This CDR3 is CASTAADFNTEAFF. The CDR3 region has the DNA TGTGCCAGCACAGCCGCAGACTTTAACACTGAAGCTTTCTTT. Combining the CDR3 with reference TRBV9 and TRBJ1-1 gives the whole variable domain DSGVTQTPKHLITATGQRVTLRCSPRSGDLSVYWYQQSLDQGLQFLIQYYNGEERAKGNILERFSAQQFPDLHSELNLSSLELGDSALYFCASTAADFNTEAFFGQGTRLTVV.

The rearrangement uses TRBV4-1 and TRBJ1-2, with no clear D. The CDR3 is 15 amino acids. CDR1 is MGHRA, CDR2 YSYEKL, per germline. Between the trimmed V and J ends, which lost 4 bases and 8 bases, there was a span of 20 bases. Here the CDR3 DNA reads TGCGCCAGCAGCCTCAACCATGGACTCACTGGGGGCTACACCTTC. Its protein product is CASSLNHGLTGGYTF.

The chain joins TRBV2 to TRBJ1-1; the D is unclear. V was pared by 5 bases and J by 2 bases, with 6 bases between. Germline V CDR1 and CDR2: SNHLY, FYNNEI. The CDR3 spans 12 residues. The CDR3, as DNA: TGTGCCAGCAGTTACAGTAACACTGAAGCTTTCTTT. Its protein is CASSYSNTEAFF.

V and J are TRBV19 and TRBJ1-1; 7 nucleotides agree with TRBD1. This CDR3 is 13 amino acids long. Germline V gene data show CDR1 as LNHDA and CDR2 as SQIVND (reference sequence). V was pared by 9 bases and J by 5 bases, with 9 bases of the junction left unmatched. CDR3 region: CASLETGKTEAFF. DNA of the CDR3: TGTGCCAGCCTCGAGACAGGGAAAACTGAAGCTTTCTTT. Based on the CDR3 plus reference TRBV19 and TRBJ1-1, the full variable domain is DGGITQSPKYLFRKEGQNVTLSCEQNLNHDAMYWYRQDPGQGLRLIYYSQIVNDFQKGDIAEGYSVSREKKESFPLTVTSAQKNPTAFYLCASLETGKTEAFFGQGTRLTVV.

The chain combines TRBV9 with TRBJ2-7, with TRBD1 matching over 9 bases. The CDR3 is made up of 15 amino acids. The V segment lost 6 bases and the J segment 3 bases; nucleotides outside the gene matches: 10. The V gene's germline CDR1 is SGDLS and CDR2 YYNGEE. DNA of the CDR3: TGTGCCAGCAACCCTTATCAGGACAGGGGCTACGAGCAGTACTTC. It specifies CASNPYQDRGYEQYF.

The CDR3 region is CASSLEAANLYNEQFF. The CDR3 nucleotides read TGCGCCAGCAGCTTGGAAGCGGCGAATCTATACAATGAGCAGTTCTTC. V gene TRBV5-1 combines with J gene TRBJ2-1; possible D gene TRBD2, 5 bases. CDR3 length equals 16 residues. Germline loops: CDR1 SGHRS, CDR2 YFSETQ. V was cut by 0 bases and J by 4 bases, with 14 bases left in between. The whole variable domain, remainder taken from reference TRBV5-1 and TRBJ2-1, is KAGVTQTPRYLIKTRGQQVTLSCSPISGHRSVSWYQQTPGQGLQFLFEYFSETQRNKGNFPGRFSGRQFSNSRSEMNVSTLELGDSALYLCASSLEAANLYNEQFFGPGTRLTVL.

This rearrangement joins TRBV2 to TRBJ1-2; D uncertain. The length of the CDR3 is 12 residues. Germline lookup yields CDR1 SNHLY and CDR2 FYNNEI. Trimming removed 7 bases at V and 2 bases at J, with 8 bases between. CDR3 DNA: TGTGCCAGCATGTTTGGCAACTATGGCTACACCTTC. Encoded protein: CASMFGNYGYTF.

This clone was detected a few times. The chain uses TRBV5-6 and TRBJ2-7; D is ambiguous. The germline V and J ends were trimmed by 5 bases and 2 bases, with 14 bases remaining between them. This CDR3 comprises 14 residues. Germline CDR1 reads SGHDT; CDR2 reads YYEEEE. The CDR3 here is CASSGWYGTYEQYF. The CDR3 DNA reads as TGTGCCAGCAGTGGTTGGTACGGAACCTACGAGCAGTACTTC.

The CDR3: CASGNTGELFF. CDR3 bases: TGTGCCAGTGGCAACACCGGGGAGCTGTTTTTT. V usage is TRBV19 and J usage is TRBJ2-2; D remains ambiguous. This CDR3 region has 11 residues. Trimming stripped 8 bases from V and 2 bases from J, with 3 bases between. Looked up from germline, CDR1 is LNHDA and CDR2 is SQIVND (reference sequence).

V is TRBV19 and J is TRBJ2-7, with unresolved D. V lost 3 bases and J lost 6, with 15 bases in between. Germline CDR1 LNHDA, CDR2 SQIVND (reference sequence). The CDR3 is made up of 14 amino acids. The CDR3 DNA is TGTGCCAGTAGTATTCCTCGTCAGGATGGCGAGCAGTACTTC. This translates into CASSIPRQDGEQYF.

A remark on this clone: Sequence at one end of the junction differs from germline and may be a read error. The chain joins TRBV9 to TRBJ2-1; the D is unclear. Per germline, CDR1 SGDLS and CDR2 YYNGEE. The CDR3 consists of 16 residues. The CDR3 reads CASSVVGTSSYNERFF. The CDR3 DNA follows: TGTGCCAGCAGCGTAGTTGGCACCAGCTCCTACAATGAGCGGTTCTTC.

The CDR3 sequence is CASSTRLAGGSSYNEQFF. CDR3 coding DNA: TGTGCCAGCAGCACAAGACTAGCGGGAGGCAGCTCCTACAATGAGCAGTTCTTC. The chain links TRBV5-4 to TRBJ2-1; 13 positions agree with TRBD2. The ends lost 4 bases at V and 0 bases at J; junction bases unmatched: 7. The CDR3 extends over 18 amino acids. CDR1 and CDR2 from the germline V gene are SGHNT and YYREEE (reference sequence).

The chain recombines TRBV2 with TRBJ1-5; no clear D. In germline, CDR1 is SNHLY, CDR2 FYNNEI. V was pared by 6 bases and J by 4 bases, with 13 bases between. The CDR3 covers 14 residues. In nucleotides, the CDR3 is TGTGCCAGCAGCAACGCACAGATTAATCAGCCCCAGCATTTT. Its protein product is CASSNAQINQPQHF.

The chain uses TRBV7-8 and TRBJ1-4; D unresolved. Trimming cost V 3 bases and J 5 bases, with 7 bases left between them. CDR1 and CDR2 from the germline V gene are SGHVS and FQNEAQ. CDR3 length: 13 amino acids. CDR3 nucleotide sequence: TGTGCCAGCAGCTTGAGGGAGAATGAAAAACTGTTTTTT. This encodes CASSLRENEKLFF.

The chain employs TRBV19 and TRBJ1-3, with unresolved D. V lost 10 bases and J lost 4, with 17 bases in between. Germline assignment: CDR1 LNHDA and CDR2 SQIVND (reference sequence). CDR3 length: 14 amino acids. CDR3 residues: CATKGWDYGNTIYF. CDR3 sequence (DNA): TGTGCCACTAAGGGTTGGGATTACGGAAACACCATATATTTT.

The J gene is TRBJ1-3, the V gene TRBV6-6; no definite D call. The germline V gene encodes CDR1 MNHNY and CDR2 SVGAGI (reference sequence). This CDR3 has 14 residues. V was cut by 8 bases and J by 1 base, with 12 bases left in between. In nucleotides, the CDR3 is TGTGCCAGCCGGCTCGGCGATTCTGGAAACACCATATATTTT. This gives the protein CASRLGDSGNTIYF.

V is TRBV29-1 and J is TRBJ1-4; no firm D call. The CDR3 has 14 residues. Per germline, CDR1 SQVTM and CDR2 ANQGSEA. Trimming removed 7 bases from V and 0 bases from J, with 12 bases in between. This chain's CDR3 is CSAGRSATNEKLFF. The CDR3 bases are TGCAGCGCCGGCAGGTCTGCAACTAATGAAAAACTGTTTTTT.

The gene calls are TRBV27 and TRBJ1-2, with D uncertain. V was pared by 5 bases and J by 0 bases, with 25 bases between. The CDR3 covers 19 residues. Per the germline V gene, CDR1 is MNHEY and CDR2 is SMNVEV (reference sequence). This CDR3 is CASSPLSFRKKNSNYGYTF. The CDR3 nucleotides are TGTGCCAGCAGTCCACTCTCCTTCAGGAAAAAAAACTCTAACTATGGCTACACCTTC.

CDR3 region: CASSEAGTHYEQYF. The DNA for the CDR3 is TGTGCCAGCAGTGAAGCGGGGACGCACTACGAGCAGTACTTC. The chain combines TRBV6-1 with TRBJ2-7; either TRBD1 or TRBD2 may fit D (5 bases each). In germline, CDR1 is MNHNS, CDR2 SASEGT. Trimming removed 0 bases at V and 3 bases at J, with 9 bases between. There are 14 residues in the CDR3.

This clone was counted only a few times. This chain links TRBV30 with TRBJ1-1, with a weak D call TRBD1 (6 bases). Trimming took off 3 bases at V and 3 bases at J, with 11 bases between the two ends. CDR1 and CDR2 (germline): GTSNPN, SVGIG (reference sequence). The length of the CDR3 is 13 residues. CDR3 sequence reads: CAWRATGYTEAFF. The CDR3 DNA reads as TGTGCCTGGAGGGCTACAGGGTACACTGAAGCTTTCTTT.

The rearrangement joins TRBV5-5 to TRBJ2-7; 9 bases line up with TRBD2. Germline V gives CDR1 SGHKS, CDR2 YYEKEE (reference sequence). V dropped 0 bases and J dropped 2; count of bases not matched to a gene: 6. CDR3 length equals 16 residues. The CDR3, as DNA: TGTGCCAGCAGCTTGGTACTAGCGGGTGGAGCCTACGAGCAGTACTTC. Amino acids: CASSLVLAGGAYEQYF.

In DNA, the CDR3 is TGTGCCAGCACCCCCAATCTTGGAATGAACACTGAAGCTTTCTTT. It specifies CASTPNLGMNTEAFF. J is TRBJ1-1 and V is TRBV6-4; D call uncertain. V lost 7 bases to trimming and J lost 0 bases, with 15 bases between them. Germline CDR1 and CDR2: MRHNA and SNTAGT. The CDR3 totals 15 residues.